Listed here are 17 T cell receptor beta chains from one sample, sequenced in a study of T-cell reconstitution after alpha-beta-depleted transplantation in children. As it was prepared, the TCRbeta library received unique molecular identifiers. Using its own MiXCR run on the PCR reads, TCRdb lists one record per CDR3 protein. The sample has hundreds of thousands of distinct CDR3 sequences, roughly a tenth seen once. Sequencing was performed on PBMCs, taken before TCRalphabeta/CD19-depleted stem cell transplant. These receptors all stem from a child younger than two with acute myeloid leukemia, due to receive a stem cell transplant.

The chain combines TRBV3-1 with TRBJ2-1; TRBD2 matches at 8 bases. Germline V gene sequence: CDR1 LGHDT, CDR2 YNNKEL (reference sequence). J lost 8 bases, V lost 8 bases, and 17 bases had no gene match. The CDR3 totals 16 residues. The CDR3 sequence is CASCPSSGRALDEQFF. In DNA form, the CDR3 reads TGTGCCAGCTGCCCCTCCTCCGGGAGGGCCCTCGATGAGCAGTTCTTC.

The sample holds many counts of this clonotype. The rearrangement uses TRBV12-3 or TRBV12-4 and TRBJ1-1; D might be TRBD1 (6 bases). The V end lost 5 bases, the J end lost 0 bases, and 10 bases lay between the germline ends. The CDR3 totals 14 residues. Here the CDR3 reads CASSNTGLNTEAFF. In DNA, the CDR3 is TGTGCCAGCAGTAATACAGGGTTGAACACTGAAGCTTTCTTT.

There are many counts of this clonotype. V usage is TRBV20-1 and J usage is TRBJ2-3, with 10 positions matching TRBD2. Germline V gene sequence: CDR1 DFQATT, CDR2 SNEGSKA (reference sequence). Trimming removed 6 bases from V and 3 bases from J; junction bases left unmatched: 6. The CDR3 extends over 14 amino acids. The CDR3 DNA sequence: TGCAGTGCCCCGCTAGCGGGAGTGACAGATACGCAGTATTTT. The encoded protein is CSAPLAGVTDTQYF.

This clonotype has a count of ten or more. The chain employs TRBV5-6 and TRBJ2-2; no definite D call. V shed 4 bases and J shed 7 bases, with 8 bases lying between them. This CDR3 is 12 amino acids long. Germline CDR1 is SGHDT and CDR2 is YYEEEE. The CDR3 bases are TGTGCCAGCAGCCGGGCGGACGGGGAGCTGTTTTTT. This gives the protein CASSRADGELFF.

This clonotype occurred many times. V usage is TRBV20-1 and J usage is TRBJ2-5; no clear D gene. CDR1 is DFQATT, CDR2 SNEGSKA, per germline (reference sequence). V lost 1 base to trimming and J lost 5 bases, with 14 bases between them. The CDR3 consists of 14 residues. CDR3 sequence: CSARGRVAGETQYF. The CDR3 DNA sequence: TGCAGTGCTAGAGGCCGGGTAGCTGGTGAGACCCAGTACTTC.

This clonotype was recorded many times. V usage is TRBV7-9 and J usage is TRBJ1-6; TRBD1 is a possible D gene (5 bases). The germline V gene encodes CDR1 SEHNR and CDR2 FQNEAQ (reference sequence). The V gene lost 5 bases and the J gene lost 5 bases, with 13 bases spanning the gap. The CDR3 runs to 15 residues. The CDR3 DNA follows: TGTGCCAGCAGCCTCGGCGGGGCCGATAATTCACCCCTCCACTTT. It encodes CASSLGGADNSPLHF.

This clonotype was seen repeatedly, ten times or more. The CDR3 sequence is CASSFTAADVHGYTF. The CDR3 coding sequence is TGTGCCAGCAGTTTTACAGCAGCCGACGTTCATGGCTACACCTTC. The chain couples TRBV12-3 or TRBV12-4 to TRBJ1-2; no definite D call. V was clipped by 3 bases and J by 6 bases, with 17 bases between them. This CDR3 contains 15 residues.

The V call is TRBV6-1, the J call TRBJ2-7; a weak D match, TRBD1 (6 bases). The CDR3 sequence is 11 residues long. Germline assignment: CDR1 MNHNS and CDR2 SASEGT. The V gene lost 6 bases and the J gene lost 9 bases, with 12 bases spanning the gap. CDR3 bases: TGTGCCAGCAGGACCAACAGGGCGCAGTACTTC. Amino acids: CASRTNRAQYF.

This clonotype was counted many times. The chain employs TRBV20-1 and TRBJ2-7, with 7 bases matching TRBD2. Germline CDR1 reads DFQATT; CDR2 reads SNEGSKA (reference sequence). The CDR3 contains 17 residues. J gave up 3 bases and V 2 bases, and 16 bases lay outside the gene matches. The CDR3 reads CSARPLAEALGIYEQYF. The CDR3 DNA reads as TGCAGTGCTAGACCTCTAGCGGAGGCCCTAGGTATCTACGAGCAGTACTTC.

This clonotype was observed many times. The chain has TRBV20-1 and TRBJ1-1, with D possibly TRBD1 on 5 matching bases. Trimming took 0 bases from V and 0 from J, leaving 8 bases between them. The CDR3 is 14 amino acids. Germline CDR1 DFQATT, CDR2 SNEGSKA (reference sequence). CDR3 sequence: CSARDGHMNTEAFF. The CDR3 coding sequence is TGCAGTGCTAGAGATGGACACATGAACACTGAAGCTTTCTTT.

This clonotype was recorded many times. The CDR3 nucleotides are TGTGCCAGCAGGGCCGGGACAGTTAGCAATCAGCCCCAGCATTTT. Translated, it gives CASRAGTVSNQPQHF. The chain recombines TRBV6-5 with TRBJ1-5, with 7 nucleotides matching TRBD1. CDR3 length: 15 amino acids. CDR1 MNHEY and CDR2 SVGAGI come from the germline V gene. V lost 6 bases to trimming and J lost 0 bases; unmatched junction nucleotides: 5.

This clonotype has a handful of counts. The chain carries TRBV5-6 and TRBJ1-1; the match to TRBD1 covers 9 bases. The CDR3 runs to 15 residues. In germline, CDR1 is SGHDT, CDR2 YYEEEE. The trim removed 4 bases at V and 6 bases at J, leaving 10 bases unmatched. This CDR3 reads CASSPRDRAIPEAFF. The CDR3 coding sequence is TGTGCCAGCAGCCCAAGGGACAGGGCGATCCCTGAAGCTTTCTTT.

The V and J genes are TRBV25-1 and TRBJ1-2, with D unclear. V was trimmed by 4 bases and J by 5 bases, leaving 32 bases between them. The CDR3 runs to 20 residues. The germline CDR1 and CDR2 sequences are MGHDK and SYGVNS. In DNA form, the CDR3 reads TGTGCCAGCAGTGGAGTTAGTTGGAACAAGGGCGCAACCCAACTATATGGCTACACCTTC. Translating gives CASSGVSWNKGATQLYGYTF.

This clonotype was counted at least ten times. The chain links TRBV5-1 to TRBJ2-7; 9 nucleotides match TRBD1. The junction had 3 bases not matched to a gene; V was cut back by 3 bases and J by 2 bases. CDR1 and CDR2 (germline): SGHRS, YFSETQ. The CDR3 totals 14 residues. The CDR3 DNA sequence: TGCGCCAGCAGCTCTACAGGGGGCGCCTACGAGCAGTACTTC. Translated, it gives CASSSTGGAYEQYF.

This clonotype appeared many times. This chain uses TRBV14 with TRBJ2-5; D is unresolved. Germline CDR1 SGHDN, CDR2 FVKESK. The CDR3 is 14 residues long. The V gene lost 2 bases and the J gene lost 5 bases, with 12 bases spanning the gap. DNA of the CDR3: TGTGCCAGCAGCCAACTTGGCGGTTCGGAGACCCAGTACTTC. Protein sequence: CASSQLGGSETQYF. Full variable domain (missing parts from reference TRBV14 and TRBJ2-5): EAGVTQFPSHSVIEKGQTVTLRCDPISGHDNLYWYRRVMGKEIKFLLHFVKESKQDESGMPNNRFLAERTGGTYSTLKVQPAELEDSGVYFCASSQLGGSETQYFGPGTRLLVL.

There are many counts of this clonotype. The chain is built from TRBV12-3 or TRBV12-4 and TRBJ2-5, with D tentatively TRBD2 (6 bases). The V gene lost 6 bases and the J gene lost 1 base, with 12 bases spanning the gap. CDR3 length: 14 amino acids. CDR3 protein: CASSQRGTQETQYF. The CDR3 bases are TGTGCCAGCAGCCAACGGGGGACCCAAGAGACCCAGTACTTC.

About this clonotype itself: With a much larger clone just one base away, this may be a read error. The chain is built from TRBV5-1 and TRBJ2-7; TRBD2 matches at 8 bases. The germline CDR1 and CDR2 sequences are SGHRS and YFSETQ. The CDR3 totals 15 residues. Trimming cost V 0 bases and J 5 bases; bases outside gene matches: 7. The CDR3, as DNA: TGCGCCAGCAGCTTGGACCAGCGGGAGTTCAACGAGCAGTACTTC. It codes for CASSLDQREFNEQYF.